The entry that follows covers one T cell receptor beta chain sequence. The antigen is undetermined. This entry comes from a study of cytomegalovirus exposure and HLA in healthy donors. Study findings and constraints: Diagnosis of cytomegalovirus status made by the classifier reportedly showed high specificity and sensitivity. A list of approximately 160 TCR beta chains associated with cytomegalovirus was given. Specific recognition of CMV antigens was confirmed in vitro for a few chains (all CMV-associated). Many donors shared some public TCRs, even though most TCR sequences were rare.

Sequenced by immunoSEQ multiplex PCR; TCRdb stores in-frame clones only, minus some. The sample yields some 120,000 clones, 70% to 90% seen once. The sequenced sample consisted of PBMCs. The clonotype was recovered from a woman between 18 and 30 years old in good health and CMV-seronegative.

This CDR3 reads CASSQGKGPSTDTQYF. The DNA of the CDR3 is TGTGCCAGCAGCCAGGGGAAGGGGCCAAGCACAGATACGCAGTATTTT. This chain links TRBV21-1 with TRBJ2-3; the DNA was not compared with TRBD1, the D call given in the table. TRBV21-1 counts as a pseudogene. The CDR3 has 16 amino acids.